This entry lists 8 T cell receptor beta chains sequenced from one sample in a study of shared clonotypes between healthy human individuals (dated by TCRdb to about 2020). CD8 naive samples were CD45RO-negative cells positively selected for CCR7, giving a CD45RA+CCR7+ population that excluded TemRA cells. The library was built by means of the immunoSEQ multiplex PCR assay. TCRdb stores this immuneACCESS table with in-frame sequences only. Part of the clones is absent; in the studies checked, under half of the shortfall reflects unresolved V genes, and no reason is known for the rest. This sample holds 1.5 million to 2.5 million clones; roughly 94% were observed only once. Under 1.5% of the sample rests with the top ten. Input material: naive CD8+ T cells sorted from blood. The cell subset or site label of this sample denotes: CD45RA+CCR7+. These TCRs come from a young man in good health.

The CDR3 sequence: CASRDYSYEQYF. In DNA, the CDR3 is TGTGCCAGCAGGGACTACTCCTACGAGCAGTACTTC. The J gene is TRBJ2-7, the V gene TRBV25-1; D may be TRBD2 (6 bases). The CDR3 consists of 12 residues. Germline V gene lookup returns CDR1 MGHDK and CDR2 SYGVNS. The ends were cut back, 6 bases at V and 0 bases at J, with 6 bases in the middle.

The table lists this clone with a count of one. The V gene is TRBV9, the J gene TRBJ2-1; the D is unclear. The V and J ends lost 7 bases and 9 bases respectively, with 17 bases between them. The length of the CDR3 is 13 residues. Germline CDR1 and CDR2: SGDLS and YYNGEE. The CDR3 reads CASSTPPGVEQFF. CDR3 DNA: TGTGCCAGCTCCACTCCCCCTGGGGTTGAGCAGTTCTTC.

The J gene is TRBJ2-7, the V gene TRBV4-1, with 12 bases that match TRBD2. J was trimmed by 4 bases and V by 0 bases; bases with no gene match: 10. The CDR3 consists of 18 residues. In germline, CDR1 is MGHRA, CDR2 YSYEKL. DNA of the CDR3: TGCGCCAGCAGCCAAGAGCCCCGGCTAGCGGGGGGGATATACGAGCAGTACTTC. Its translation: CASSQEPRLAGGIYEQYF.

The rearrangement joins TRBV10-1 to TRBJ2-7, with 12 bases matching TRBD2. With V trimmed by 5 bases and J by 3 bases, 2 bases remained unmatched. The CDR3 is made up of 14 amino acids. Germline CDR1 reads WNHNN; CDR2 reads SYGVQD (reference sequence). The CDR3 DNA reads TGCGCCAGCAGTCAGACTAGCGGGAGCTACGAGCAGTACTTC. Amino acid sequence: CASSQTSGSYEQYF.

This clone was seen only once. The V gene is TRBV2, the J gene TRBJ1-1, with D tentatively TRBD1 (5 bases). V dropped 6 bases and J dropped 4 bases, with 18 bases sitting between them. Germline assignment: CDR1 SNHLY and CDR2 FYNNEI. This CDR3 contains 15 residues. CDR3 nucleotide sequence: TGTGCCAGCAGAATGGCTGGACAATTAAGCACTGAAGCTTTCTTT. This encodes CASRMAGQLSTEAFF.

This chain links TRBV5-6 with TRBJ1-5, with 10 bases matching TRBD1. The CDR3 has 15 amino acids. With 3 bases clipped from V and 6 bases from J, the junction kept 6 bases outside the gene matches. Germline-derived CDR1 and CDR2 are SGHDT and YYEEEE. CDR3 amino acids: CASSWGGTGVQPQHF. The CDR3, as DNA: TGTGCCAGCAGCTGGGGCGGGACAGGGGTTCAGCCCCAGCATTTT.

This clone appeared a single time. The genes are TRBV6-6 and TRBJ1-5; 7 bases agree with TRBD1. The V and J ends lost 5 bases and 5 bases, in that order; junction bases with no gene match: 9. There are 15 residues in the CDR3. CDR1 is MNHNY and CDR2 is SVGAGI in the germline V gene (reference sequence). The CDR3 DNA follows: TGTGCCAGCAGTCACGACAGGGTCGTCGATCAGCCCCAGCATTTT. This codes for CASSHDRVVDQPQHF.

Remarks on this clone: Other DNA sequences in the same sample also yield this CDR3. V and J are TRBV6-5 and TRBJ2-1; D is perhaps TRBD1 or TRBD2 (5 bases each). The CDR3 loop spans 15 amino acids. In germline, CDR1 is MNHEY, CDR2 SVGAGI. The V and J ends lost 0 bases and 4 bases respectively, with 10 bases between them. In nucleotides, the CDR3 is TGTGCCAGCAGTTACTCAGGGACCTCATACAATGAGCAGTTCTTC. Amino acids: CASSYSGTSYNEQFF.